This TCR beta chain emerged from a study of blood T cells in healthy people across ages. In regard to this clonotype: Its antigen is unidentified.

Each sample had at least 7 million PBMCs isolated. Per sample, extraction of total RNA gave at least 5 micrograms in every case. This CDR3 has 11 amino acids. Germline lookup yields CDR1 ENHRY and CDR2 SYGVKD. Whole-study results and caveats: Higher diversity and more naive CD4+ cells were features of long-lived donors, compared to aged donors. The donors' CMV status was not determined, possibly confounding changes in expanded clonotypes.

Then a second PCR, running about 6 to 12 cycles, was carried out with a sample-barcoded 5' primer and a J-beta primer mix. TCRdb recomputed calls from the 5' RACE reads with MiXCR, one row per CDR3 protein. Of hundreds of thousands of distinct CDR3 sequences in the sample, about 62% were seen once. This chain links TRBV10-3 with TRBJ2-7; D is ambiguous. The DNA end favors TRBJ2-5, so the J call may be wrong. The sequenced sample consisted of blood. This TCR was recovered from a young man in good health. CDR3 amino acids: CARRREQTQYF. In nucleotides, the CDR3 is TGTGCCAGACGGAGAGAACAGACCCAGTACTTC.